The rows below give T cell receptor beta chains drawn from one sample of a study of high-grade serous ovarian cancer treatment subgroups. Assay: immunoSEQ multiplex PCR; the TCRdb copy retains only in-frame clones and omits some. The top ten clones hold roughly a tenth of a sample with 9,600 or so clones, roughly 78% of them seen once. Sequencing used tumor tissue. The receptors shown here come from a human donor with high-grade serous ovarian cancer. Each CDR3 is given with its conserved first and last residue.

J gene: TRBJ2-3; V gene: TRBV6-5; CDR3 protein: CASSWTSGSTDTQYF
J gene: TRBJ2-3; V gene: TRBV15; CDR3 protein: CATSREAFQGTDTQYF
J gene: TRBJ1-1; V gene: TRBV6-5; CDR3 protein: CASNRLRHTEAFF
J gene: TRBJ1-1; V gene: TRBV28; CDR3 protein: CASSRVPEAFF
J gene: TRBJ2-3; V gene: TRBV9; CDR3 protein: CASSVGPGVTDTQYF
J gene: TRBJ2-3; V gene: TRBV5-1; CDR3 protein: CASRRGSDTDTQYF
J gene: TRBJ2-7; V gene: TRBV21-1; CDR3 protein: CASSPGTRVGSSYEQYF
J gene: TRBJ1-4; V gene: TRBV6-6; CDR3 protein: CASSFGQGSEKLFF
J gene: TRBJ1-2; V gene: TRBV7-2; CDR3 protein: CASSPTPADGYTF
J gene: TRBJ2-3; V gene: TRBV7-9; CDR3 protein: CASSLNSHYTDTQYF
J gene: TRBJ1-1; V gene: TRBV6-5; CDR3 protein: CASKGGTEAFF
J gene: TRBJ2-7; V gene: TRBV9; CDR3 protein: CASSVAGQGLYEQYF
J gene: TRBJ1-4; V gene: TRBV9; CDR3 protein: CASSPPDANEKLFF
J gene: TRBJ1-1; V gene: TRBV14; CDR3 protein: CASSFVWGSTEAFF
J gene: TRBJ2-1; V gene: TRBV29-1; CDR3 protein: CSVEATSHSYNEQFF
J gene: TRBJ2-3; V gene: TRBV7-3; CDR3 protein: CASSINQPSTDTQYF
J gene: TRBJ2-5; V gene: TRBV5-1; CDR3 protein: CASSLISGRSGETQYF
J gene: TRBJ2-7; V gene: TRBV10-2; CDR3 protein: CASSQERSYEQYF
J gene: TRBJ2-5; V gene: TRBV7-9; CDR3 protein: CASSIRMGLAGLETQYF
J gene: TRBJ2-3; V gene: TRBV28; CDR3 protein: CASKDWASGSTDTQYF
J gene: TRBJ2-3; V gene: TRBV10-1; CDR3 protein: CASSARRGTDTQYF
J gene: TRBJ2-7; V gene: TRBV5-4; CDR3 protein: CASSLSLTSGYEQYF